The present TCR beta chain was sequenced within a study of regulatory T cells in long-lasting Graves disease. Construction of TCR beta libraries relied on iRepertoire HTBI primers and on Arm-PCR targeting CDR3 regions. TCRdb reanalysed the multiplex PCR reads using MiXCR and keeps one entry per CDR3 protein. This table holds 350,000 to 450,000 distinct CDR3 sequences, 16% found once. The time point denotes: newly diagnosed GD, antithyroid drugs for less than 3 months. PBMC-extracted RNA yielded the TCR library. The CDR3 has 18 residues. From germline, CDR1 is SGHNT and CDR2 YYREEE (reference sequence). Germline trimming cut 4 bases from V and 1 base from J; bases unmatched to any gene: 12. Another study also made use of these data, one on T cells in Graves' hyperthyroidism and ophthalmopathy.

This receptor was taken from a man aged 35 to 55 with Graves disease. The starting material was peripheral blood mononuclear cells (PBMCs), obtained at new diagnosis, from a patient treated with antithyroid drugs. The V call is TRBV5-4, the J call TRBJ2-3; 10 bases map to TRBD1. The DNA of the CDR3 is TGTGCCAGCAGCCCGATGGGGACAGGGGTACCGGGCACAGATACGCAGTATTTT. It is translated as CASSPMGTGVPGTDTQYF.